A single sample is the source of the 19 T cell receptor beta chains below, sequenced in a study of PD-L1 blockade in urothelial cancer. As for time point: pretreatment peripheral blood. The data were produced by immunoSEQ multiplex PCR, yet TCRdb's version contains in-frame clones alone and is incomplete. The sample comprises 50,000 or so clones, about 75% of which are singletons, and about 4.1% rests with the top ten. The material was PBMCs, obtained around atezolizumab (anti-PD-L1) treatment. The receptors were sampled from a man between 70 and 80 years old with urothelial cancer.

This rearrangement joins TRBV9 to TRBJ2-5, with TRBD2 matching over 8 bases. The CDR3 contains 15 residues. Germline trimming cut 3 bases from V and 5 bases from J; bases unmatched to any gene: 9. CDR1 SGDLS and CDR2 YYNGEE come from the germline V gene. DNA of the CDR3: TGTGCCAGCAGCGCCCTCGGGGGGGTTGGTGAGACCCAGTACTTC. Protein: CASSALGGVGETQYF. Looking up the rest from reference TRBV9 and TRBJ2-5 gives the full variable domain: DSGVTQTPKHLITATGQRVTLRCSPRSGDLSVYWYQQSLDQGLQFLIQYYNGEERAKGNILERFSAQQFPDLHSELNLSSLELGDSALYFCASSALGGVGETQYFGPGTRLLVL.

This chain connects TRBV19 to TRBJ2-7, with 9 positions matching TRBD2. This CDR3 has 16 amino acids. Germline V lookup: CDR1 LNHDA, CDR2 SQIVND (reference sequence). V lost 4 bases to trimming and J lost 3 bases; unmatched junction nucleotides: 10. The CDR3 sequence: CASSTLSGGQNYEQYF. The CDR3 coding sequence is TGTGCCAGTAGTACGCTTAGCGGGGGTCAAAACTACGAGCAGTACTTC.

Remarks on this clone: One junction end does not reproduce the germline sequence, and a read error may be involved. The V call is TRBV11-2, the J call TRBJ1-2, with 10 bases matching TRBD1. The CDR3 extends over 14 amino acids. Germline lookup yields CDR1 SGHAT and CDR2 FQNNGV. The CDR3 here is CANSRDGTGDGYTF. The CDR3 nucleotides read TGTGCCAACAGCCGGGACGGGACAGGGGATGGCTACACCTTC.

This clone has a single count. The chain uses TRBV7-2 and TRBJ1-2; TRBD1 aligns across 10 bases. With 4 bases clipped from V and 4 bases from J, the junction kept 6 bases outside the gene matches. The CDR3 runs to 15 residues. Germline V gene sequence: CDR1 SGHTA, CDR2 FQGNSA. The CDR3 DNA sequence: TGTGCCAGCAGCTCGGGACAGGGGCAGGGCTATGGCTACACCTTC. Encoded protein: CASSSGQGQGYGYTF.

This chain uses TRBV4-2 with TRBJ2-3; TRBD2 matches at 12 bases. Trimming cost V 4 bases and J 2 bases; bases outside gene matches: 7. This CDR3 contains 17 residues. Germline V gene lookup returns CDR1 LGHNA and CDR2 YNFKEQ. The CDR3 loop reads CASSRTGTSGHTDTQYF. The CDR3 DNA sequence: TGTGCCAGCAGCCGGACCGGGACTAGCGGGCACACAGATACGCAGTATTTT.

The chain has TRBV12-5 and TRBJ1-2; perhaps TRBD1 as D (6 bases). Germline V gives CDR1 LGHNT, CDR2 FRNRAP. V dropped 7 bases and J dropped 1 base, with 16 bases sitting between them. The CDR3 loop spans 15 amino acids. CDR3 in amino acids: CASALKPGDNYGYTF. CDR3 nucleotides: TGTGCTAGTGCCCTCAAACCAGGGGATAACTATGGCTACACCTTC.

The chain carries TRBV6-1 and TRBJ2-7, with D maybe TRBD2 (6 bases). Deletions cut 1 base from V and 2 bases from J, with 9 bases between. CDR1 and CDR2 (germline): MNHNS, SASEGT. CDR3 length: 14 residues. The CDR3, as DNA: TGTGCCAGCAGTGAAGGACTAGAACCCTACGAGCAGTACTTC. It codes for CASSEGLEPYEQYF.

This rearrangement joins TRBV6-1 to TRBJ2-5, with 7 positions matching TRBD2. The CDR3 spans 15 residues. From germline, CDR1 is MNHNS and CDR2 SASEGT. Trimming removed 5 bases from V and 3 bases from J; junction bases left unmatched: 9. CDR3 amino acids: CASSWGGGAKETQYF. The CDR3 DNA sequence: TGTGCCAGCAGTTGGGGCGGGGGAGCTAAAGAGACCCAGTACTTC.

CDR3 coding DNA: TGTGCCAGCTCACCTATACGGACTTCTTTCTACGAGCAGTACTTC. Amino acids: CASSPIRTSFYEQYF. The V gene is TRBV18, the J gene TRBJ2-7, with D perhaps matching TRBD2 (5 bases). CDR3 length equals 15 residues. The V gene lost 3 bases and the J gene lost 3 bases, with 15 bases spanning the gap. Germline CDR1 is KGHSH and CDR2 is LQKENI.

The chain joins TRBV28 to TRBJ1-2, with TRBD1 as a possible D gene (5 bases). Trimming stripped 1 base from V and 0 bases from J, with 12 bases between. CDR3 length: 16 residues. Per germline, CDR1 MDHEN and CDR2 SYDVKM. The CDR3 loop is CASSLLDRLANYGYTF. CDR3 sequence (DNA): TGTGCCAGCAGTTTATTAGACAGACTAGCTAACTATGGCTACACCTTC.

This clone was counted a few times. The genes are TRBV7-9 and TRBJ1-2, with D possibly being TRBD1 (6 bases). CDR1 and CDR2 (germline): SEHNR, FQNEAQ (reference sequence). The CDR3 sequence is 14 residues long. V was clipped by 4 bases and J by 8 bases, with 17 bases between them. In DNA form, the CDR3 reads TGTGCCAGCAGCTACCGGGACACGGGTCGGGGCTACACCTTC. Translation gives CASSYRDTGRGYTF.

The chain's CDR3 is CAWAKAGVYEQYF. The CDR3 DNA follows: TGTGCCTGGGCAAAGGCGGGAGTCTACGAGCAGTACTTC. The chain has TRBV30 and TRBJ2-7, with 7 positions matching TRBD2. The CDR3 is made up of 13 amino acids. Losses at the gene ends were 5 bases for V and 3 bases for J; bases not matched to a gene: 7. CDR1 is GTSNPN, CDR2 SVGIG, per germline (reference sequence).

The chain is built from TRBV19 and TRBJ1-5; no clear D gene. CDR1 is LNHDA, CDR2 SQIVND, per germline (reference sequence). V lost 4 bases and J 2 bases, leaving 9 bases between the germline ends. The CDR3 is 14 amino acids. The CDR3 bases are TGTGCCAGTAGTACCTCCGGGGGCAATCAGCCCCAGCATTTT. It encodes CASSTSGGNQPQHF.

In its sample, this clone was seen once. The rearrangement links TRBV9 to TRBJ2-3; TRBD2 aligns across 9 bases. The V gene's germline CDR1 is SGDLS and CDR2 YYNGEE. V lost 3 bases to trimming and J lost 3 bases; unmatched junction nucleotides: 14. This CDR3 spans 18 amino acids. This chain's CDR3 is CASSAPWGSGSGTDTQYF. The DNA for the CDR3 is TGTGCCAGCAGCGCCCCATGGGGTAGCGGGAGTGGAACAGATACGCAGTATTTT.

The chain combines TRBV2 with TRBJ1-5; no clear D. Trimming took 1 base from V and 4 from J, leaving 14 bases between them. CDR3 length equals 16 residues. Germline V gene data show CDR1 as SNHLY and CDR2 as FYNNEI. CDR3 nucleotide sequence: TGTGCCAGCAGTGAAGACCGGCCAGGCCTGAATCAGCCCCAGCATTTT. It specifies CASSEDRPGLNQPQHF.

This chain joins TRBV5-8 and TRBJ2-1; no clear D gene. CDR3 size: 15 residues. Germline V gene lookup returns CDR1 SGHTS and CDR2 YDEGEE. Trimming took 0 bases from V and 2 from J, leaving 9 bases between them. The CDR3 DNA reads as TGTGCCAGCAGCTTGGTGGCGGTCACCTACAATGAGCAGTTCTTC. Translation gives CASSLVAVTYNEQFF.

The V gene is TRBV7-9, the J gene TRBJ1-5; D may be TRBD1 (5 bases). This CDR3 is built from 14 residues. V was pared by 2 bases and J by 2 bases, with 7 bases between. Germline CDR1 reads SEHNR; CDR2 reads FQNEAQ (reference sequence). CDR3 sequence: CASSLRGGNQPQHF. In nucleotides, the CDR3 is TGTGCCAGCAGCTTACGGGGGGGCAATCAGCCCCAGCATTTT.

V is TRBV5-4 and J is TRBJ1-2; 7 bases map to TRBD1. The germline V gene encodes CDR1 SGHNT and CDR2 YYREEE (reference sequence). The CDR3 length is 13 residues. V lost 1 base, J lost 8 bases, and 5 bases stayed unmatched. CDR3 residues: CASSLSGRGGYTF. As DNA, the CDR3 is TGTGCCAGCAGCTTGTCAGGCAGGGGGGGCTACACCTTC.

V and J are TRBV27 and TRBJ1-2; D unclear. The CDR3 contains 13 residues. Germline CDR1 and CDR2: MNHEY and SMNVEV (reference sequence). Between the trimmed V and J ends, which lost 6 bases and 2 bases, there was a span of 10 bases. As DNA, the CDR3 is TGTGCCAGCAGGCCCGGGGTCAACTATGGCTACACCTTC. It yields the protein CASRPGVNYGYTF.